This TCR beta chain was identified in a study of post-analysis software for immune sequencing data. General observations from the study: Those with multiple sclerosis, the patient group, showed significantly lower normalized Chao1 diversity than controls. There were four or five TRBV segments more frequent in patients than controls, and TRBV5-6, TRBV5-1 and TRBV20-1 were among them.

This CDR3 spans 12 amino acids. V lost 4 bases and J lost 0, with 6 bases in between. Germline CDR1 is SQVTM and CDR2 is ANQGSEA. This clonotype appeared many times. Its specificity is unknown. Carried by the TCR beta cDNA libraries were unique molecular identifiers. TCRdb called the PCR reads again in MiXCR, with one record for every CDR3 protein. The table has roughly 700,000 distinct CDR3 sequences, about 27% seen once; the top ten hold about 0.5%. The sequenced material came from blood. The receptor was isolated from a girl aged 5-17 years with multiple sclerosis. The chain has TRBV29-1 and TRBJ2-5, with D uncertain. The CDR3 DNA reads TGCAGCGTTGGTGGTCACCAAGAGACCCAGTACTTC. Encoded protein: CSVGGHQETQYF.